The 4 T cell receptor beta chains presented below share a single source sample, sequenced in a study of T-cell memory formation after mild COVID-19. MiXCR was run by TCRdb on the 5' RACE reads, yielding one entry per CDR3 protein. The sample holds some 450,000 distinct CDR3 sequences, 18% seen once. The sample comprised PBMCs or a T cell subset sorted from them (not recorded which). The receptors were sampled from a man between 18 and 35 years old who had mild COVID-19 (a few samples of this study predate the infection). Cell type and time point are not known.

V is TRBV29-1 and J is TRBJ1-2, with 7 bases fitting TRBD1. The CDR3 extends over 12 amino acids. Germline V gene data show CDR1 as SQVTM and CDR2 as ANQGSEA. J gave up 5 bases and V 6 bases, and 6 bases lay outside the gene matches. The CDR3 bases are TGCAGCGTACGACAGGGAACTTATGGCTACACCTTC. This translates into CSVRQGTYGYTF.

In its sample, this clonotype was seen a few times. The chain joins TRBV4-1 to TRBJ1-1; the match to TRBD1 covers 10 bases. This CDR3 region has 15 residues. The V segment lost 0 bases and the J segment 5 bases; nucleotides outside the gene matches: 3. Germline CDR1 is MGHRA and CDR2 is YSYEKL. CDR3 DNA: TGCGCCAGCAGCCAAGAGGACAGGGGGAAGACTGAAGCTTTCTTT. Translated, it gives CASSQEDRGKTEAFF.

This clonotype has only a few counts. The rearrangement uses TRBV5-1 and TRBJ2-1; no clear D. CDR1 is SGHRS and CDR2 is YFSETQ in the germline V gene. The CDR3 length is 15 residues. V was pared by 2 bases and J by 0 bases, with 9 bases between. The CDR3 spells CASSLIQSSYNEQFF. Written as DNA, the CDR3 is TGCGCCAGCAGCTTAATCCAGAGCTCCTACAATGAGCAGTTCTTC.

This chain's CDR3 is CASSPGRTEATQYF. CDR3 DNA: TGTGCCAGCTCACCAGGGAGGACCGAGGCGACCCAGTACTTC. The chain recombines TRBV18 with TRBJ2-5; weak D call: TRBD2 (6 bases). This CDR3 spans 14 amino acids. With 2 bases removed from V and 7 bases from J, the gap between germline ends came to 14 bases. The V gene's germline CDR1 is KGHSH and CDR2 LQKENI. The full variable domain, rest sourced from reference TRBV18 and TRBJ2-5, is NAGVMQNPRHLVRRRGQEARLRCSPMKGHSHVYWYRQLPEEGLKFMVYLQKENIIDESGMPKERFSAEFPKEGPSILRIQQVVRGDSAAYFCASSPGRTEATQYFGPGTRLLVL.